The 27 T cell receptor beta chains reported below all come from one sample, sequenced in a study of T cell responses to AZD1222 COVID-19 vaccine. Sequenced by immunoSEQ multiplex PCR; TCRdb stores in-frame clones only, minus some. The sample has fewer than 90,000 clones, around 83% seen once; the top ten hold about 6%. The sequences come from peripheral blood, collected 28 days after the second AZD1222 dose. These receptors were collected from an adult who received the AZD1222 COVID-19 vaccine.

The genes are TRBV5-1 and TRBJ2-7; 10 bases match TRBD2. Unmatched junction bases numbered 4, after V lost 1 base and J lost 0 bases. Per the germline V gene, CDR1 is SGHRS and CDR2 is YFSETQ. The length of the CDR3 is 16 residues. The CDR3 loop reads CASSLNSGGPSYEQYF. For the CDR3, the DNA is TGCGCCAGCAGCTTGAATAGCGGGGGGCCCTCCTACGAGCAGTACTTC.

The chain couples TRBV7-2 to TRBJ2-1, with a weak D call TRBD1 (6 bases). V was trimmed by 6 bases and J by 7 bases, leaving 16 bases between them. CDR1 SGHTA and CDR2 FQGNSA come from the germline V gene. This CDR3 spans 14 amino acids. The CDR3 region is CASRLTYRVNEQFF. The DNA for the CDR3 is TGTGCCAGCAGACTAACTTACAGGGTGAATGAGCAGTTCTTC.

This chain uses TRBV28 with TRBJ2-1, with 7 bases matching TRBD2. CDR3 length: 14 amino acids. CDR1 is MDHEN and CDR2 is SYDVKM in the germline V gene. V was pared by 8 bases and J by 5 bases, with 9 bases of the junction left unmatched. CDR3 in DNA: TGTGCCAGCTATGGGGAGGGATTCAACAATGAGCAGTTCTTC. This codes for CASYGEGFNNEQFF.

This clone showed up many times. CDR3 sequence: CASSQAGQPQHF. DNA for the CDR3: TGTGCCAGCAGTCAGGCTGGTCAGCCCCAGCATTTT. V and J are TRBV27 and TRBJ1-5, with D uncertain. The ends were cut back, 5 bases at V and 6 bases at J, with 8 bases in the middle. This CDR3 is built from 12 residues. Germline values: CDR1 MNHEY, CDR2 SMNVEV (reference sequence).

This clone showed up just once. The J gene is TRBJ2-5, the V gene TRBV7-9; tentatively, D is TRBD1 (6 bases). The germline CDR1 and CDR2 sequences are SEHNR and FQNEAQ (reference sequence). V was trimmed by 4 bases and J by 5 bases, leaving 17 bases between them. This CDR3 region has 15 residues. The CDR3 spells CASSSGTRVGETQYF. CDR3 coding DNA: TGTGCCAGCAGCTCCGGGACACGCGTTGGGGAGACCCAGTACTTC. The complete variable domain, with remaining parts taken from reference TRBV7-9 and TRBJ2-5, reads DTGVSQNPRHKITKRGQNVTFRCDPISEHNRLYWYRQTLGQGPEFLTYFQNEAQLEKSRLLSDRFSAERPKGSFSTLEIQRTEQGDSAMYLCASSSGTRVGETQYFGPGTRLLVL.

This clone was recorded only once. This chain links TRBV6-2 or TRBV6-3 with TRBJ2-3; D gene unclear. Trimming left V 7 bases short and J 4 bases short, with 18 bases between. This CDR3 has 15 amino acids. Germline V gene sequence: CDR1 MNHEY, CDR2 SVGEGT. The CDR3 coding sequence is TGTGCCAGCACCCCCTGGAGCAGCCCCCCAGATACGCAGTATTTT. It translates to CASTPWSSPPDTQYF.

The CDR3 nucleotides read TGCGCCAGCAGCTTAGGCGGGTTTAATGAAAAACTGTTTTTT. As protein: CASSLGGFNEKLFF. The genes are TRBV5-1 and TRBJ1-4; D gene unclear. The CDR3 totals 14 residues. V shed 2 bases and J shed 4 bases, with 9 bases lying between them. Germline V gene sequence: CDR1 SGHRS, CDR2 YFSETQ. Filled out from reference TRBV5-1 and TRBJ1-4, the complete variable domain reads KAGVTQTPRYLIKTRGQQVTLSCSPISGHRSVSWYQQTPGQGLQFLFEYFSETQRNKGNFPGRFSGRQFSNSRSEMNVSTLELGDSALYLCASSLGGFNEKLFFGSGTQLSVL.

CDR3 protein: CASRTNTGELFF. CDR3 bases: TGTGCCAGCAGAACAAACACCGGGGAGCTGTTTTTT. V is TRBV28 and J is TRBJ2-2; D call uncertain. The germline CDR1 and CDR2 sequences are MDHEN and SYDVKM. The CDR3 length is 12 residues. The V end was cut by 6 bases, the J end by 2 bases, with 4 bases between.

The chain has TRBV25-1 and TRBJ1-4; D is unclear. CDR3 length: 15 residues. Germline-derived CDR1 and CDR2 are MGHDK and SYGVNS. The V and J ends lost 4 bases and 0 bases respectively, with 9 bases between them. The CDR3 region is CASSGTAATNEKLFF. The CDR3 bases are TGTGCCAGCAGTGGGACGGCTGCAACTAATGAAAAACTGTTTTTT.

This chain joins TRBV18 and TRBJ2-1; a possible D gene is TRBD2 (5 bases). This CDR3 region has 14 residues. Germline CDR1 and CDR2: KGHSH and LQKENI. V gave up 2 bases and J gave up 6 bases, with 11 bases separating them. The CDR3 DNA sequence: TGTGCCAGCTCACCAGCCCTAGAGGGCAATGAGCAGTTCTTC. Translation gives CASSPALEGNEQFF.

The chain has TRBV6-5 and TRBJ1-2; 7 bases fit TRBD1. The V and J ends lost 6 bases and 4 bases, in that order; junction bases with no gene match: 11. Looked up from germline, CDR1 is MNHEY and CDR2 is SVGAGI. The CDR3 is 15 amino acids. CDR3 protein: CASRMLTGNSYGYTF. DNA for the CDR3: TGTGCCAGCAGAATGCTGACAGGGAACTCCTATGGCTACACCTTC.

The chain combines TRBV7-6 with TRBJ2-5; D possibly uses TRBD1 or TRBD2 (5 bases each). The CDR3 length is 14 residues. The V and J ends lost 4 bases and 2 bases respectively, with 11 bases between them. In germline, CDR1 is SGHVS, CDR2 FNYEAQ. The CDR3 is CASSSRGQQETQYF. CDR3 bases: TGTGCCAGCAGCTCGAGGGGCCAGCAAGAGACCCAGTACTTC.

This clone was detected once. The V call is TRBV27, the J call TRBJ1-2; D unclear. Trimming took off 1 base at V and 1 base at J, with 7 bases between the two ends. The CDR3 has 14 amino acids. The germline gives CDR1 MNHEY, CDR2 SMNVEV (reference sequence). In nucleotides, the CDR3 is TGTGCCAGCAGTTTATTCGCGAATAACTATGGCTACACCTTC. This translates into CASSLFANNYGYTF.

The V gene is TRBV18, the J gene TRBJ1-1; D not certain. The CDR3 consists of 16 residues. Trimming shortened V by 3 bases and J by 3 bases, and 17 bases separated the two germline ends. Per germline, CDR1 KGHSH and CDR2 LQKENI. DNA of the CDR3: TGTGCCAGCTCACCCTTTGACGGGATCGGGTACACTGAAGCTTTCTTT. It is translated as CASSPFDGIGYTEAFF.

The V gene is TRBV5-1, the J gene TRBJ2-7; TRBD2 agrees at 10 bases. In germline, CDR1 is SGHRS, CDR2 YFSETQ. The CDR3 has 16 amino acids. Trimming removed 4 bases from V and 2 bases from J; junction bases left unmatched: 9. This chain's CDR3 is CASSTLPAGGPYEQYF. CDR3 DNA sequence: TGCGCCAGCAGCACCCTTCCAGCGGGAGGGCCCTACGAGCAGTACTTC.

The rearrangement links TRBV6-2 or TRBV6-3 to TRBJ2-7, with 8 positions matching TRBD2. The CDR3 runs to 19 residues. V was clipped by 0 bases and J by 3 bases; unmatched bases: 16. Germline V gives CDR1 MNHEY, CDR2 SVGEGT. As DNA, the CDR3 is TGTGCCAGCAGTTACTCGAGTTTAAAGGCGGGAGGTGGCCACTACGAGCAGTACTTC. It specifies CASSYSSLKAGGGHYEQYF.

The chain has TRBV7-9 and TRBJ1-5; D is undetermined. CDR1 is SEHNR, CDR2 FQNEAQ, per germline (reference sequence). V dropped 6 bases and J dropped 2 bases, with 8 bases sitting between them. The CDR3 spans 13 residues. CDR3 sequence: CASSPWGNQPQHF. The DNA for the CDR3 is TGTGCCAGCAGTCCGTGGGGCAATCAGCCCCAGCATTTT.

V gene TRBV5-1 combines with J gene TRBJ2-5, with TRBD1 matching 10 bases. The J segment lost 2 bases and the V segment lost 4 bases, leaving 5 bases of the junction unmatched. The CDR3 is 15 amino acids. Germline V CDR1 and CDR2: SGHRS, YFSETQ. CDR3 protein: CASSLGTGAQETQYF. DNA of the CDR3: TGCGCCAGCAGCCTCGGGACAGGGGCGCAAGAGACCCAGTACTTC.

This chain links TRBV28 with TRBJ1-2; D perhaps matches TRBD1 (5 bases). V was clipped by 8 bases and J by 6 bases, with 16 bases between them. This CDR3 is 13 amino acids long. CDR1 and CDR2 (germline): MDHEN, SYDVKM. CDR3 amino acids: CASSAPGPDGYTF. DNA for the CDR3: TGTGCCAGCTCTGCTCCGGGACCTGATGGCTACACCTTC.

The chain is built from TRBV5-1 and TRBJ2-3; a possible D gene is TRBD1 (5 bases). The V end lost 0 bases, the J end lost 0 bases, and 11 bases lay between the germline ends. CDR1 is SGHRS and CDR2 is YFSETQ in the germline V gene. The CDR3 has 16 amino acids. CDR3 loop: CASSLDPRVSTDTQYF. The DNA for the CDR3 is TGCGCCAGCAGCTTGGATCCCAGGGTTAGCACAGATACGCAGTATTTT.

This rearrangement joins TRBV9 to TRBJ2-7; TRBD1 agrees at 8 bases. Germline V lookup: CDR1 SGDLS, CDR2 YYNGEE. The CDR3 is 15 residues long. V lost 0 bases, J lost 3 bases, and 5 bases stayed unmatched. The CDR3 region has the DNA TGTGCCAGCAGCGTAGCCGGGACAGGCCTCTACGAGCAGTACTTC. This sequence encodes CASSVAGTGLYEQYF.

The rearrangement uses TRBV6-1 and TRBJ2-7; no firm D call. Germline lookup yields CDR1 MNHNS and CDR2 SASEGT. CDR3 length equals 11 residues. V was trimmed by 2 bases and J by 4 bases, leaving 3 bases between them. In DNA form, the CDR3 reads TGTGCCAGCAGTGAACGTTACGAGCAGTACTTC. The encoded protein is CASSERYEQYF.

The chain joins TRBV12-3 or TRBV12-4 to TRBJ1-3; D ambiguous. Trimming took 6 bases from V and 10 from J, leaving 16 bases between them. This CDR3 region has 13 residues. Here the CDR3 reads CASSPTSASTIYF. DNA for the CDR3: TGTGCCAGCAGCCCTACGTCCGCTTCAACCATATATTTT.

This clone was counted only a few times. The rearrangement uses TRBV28 and TRBJ2-5, with D perhaps matching TRBD1 or TRBD2 (5 bases each). Deletions cut 4 bases from V and 5 bases from J, with 14 bases between. CDR1 is MDHEN, CDR2 SYDVKM, per germline. This CDR3 is built from 14 residues. The CDR3 region has the DNA TGTGCCAGCAGTTACGGGGACGGGTGGGAGACCCAGTACTTC. Its protein product is CASSYGDGWETQYF.

The chain employs TRBV5-8 and TRBJ2-5, with D hard to call. CDR3 length: 14 amino acids. CDR1 SGHTS and CDR2 YDEGEE come from the germline V gene. The V and J ends lost 4 bases and 1 base respectively, with 11 bases between them. The CDR3 here is CASSQLRTQETQYF. CDR3 bases: TGTGCCAGCAGCCAACTAAGGACCCAAGAGACCCAGTACTTC. Full variable domain (missing parts from reference TRBV5-8 and TRBJ2-5): EAGVTQSPTHLIKTRGQQATLRCSPISGHTSVYWYQQALGLGLQFLLWYDEGEERNRGNFPPRFSGRQFPNYSSELNVNALELEDSALYLCASSQLRTQETQYFGPGTRLLVL.

The chain combines TRBV23-1 with TRBJ2-1; D ambiguous. TRBV23-1 qualifies as an ORF whose function is uncertain. V lost 7 bases and J 8 bases, leaving 27 bases between the germline ends. The CDR3 extends over 17 amino acids. The CDR3 loop reads CASKVGTFSTFVHEQFF. CDR3 coding DNA: TGCGCCAGCAAGGTAGGCACCTTCTCCACCTTTGTCCATGAGCAGTTCTTC.

The table lists this clone with a few counts. The chain uses TRBV5-6 and TRBJ2-7; a weak D match, TRBD2 (6 bases). Germline CDR1 reads SGHDT; CDR2 reads YYEEEE. This CDR3 comprises 15 residues. V was cut by 4 bases and J by 2 bases, with 16 bases left in between. The CDR3 region is CASSPIADSTYEQYF. The CDR3 region has the DNA TGTGCCAGCAGCCCTATAGCGGACTCCACCTACGAGCAGTACTTC.